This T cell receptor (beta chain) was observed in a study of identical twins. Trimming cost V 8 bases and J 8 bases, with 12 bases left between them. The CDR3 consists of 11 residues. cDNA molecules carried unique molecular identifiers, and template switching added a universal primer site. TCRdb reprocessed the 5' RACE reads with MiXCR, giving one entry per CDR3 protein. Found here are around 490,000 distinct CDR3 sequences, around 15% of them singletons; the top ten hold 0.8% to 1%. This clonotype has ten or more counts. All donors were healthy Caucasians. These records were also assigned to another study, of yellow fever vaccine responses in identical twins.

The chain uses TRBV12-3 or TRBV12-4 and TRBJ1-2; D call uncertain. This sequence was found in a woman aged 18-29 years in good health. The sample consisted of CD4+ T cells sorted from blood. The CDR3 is CASSHGSGYTF. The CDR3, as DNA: TGTGCCAGCTCTCACGGGAGCGGCTACACCTTC.